Reported below is one T cell receptor (beta chain). Its antigen remains unknown. The data derive from a study of regulatory T cells in long-lasting Graves disease. Study-wide results and limits: Persistent patients shared more public clonotypes (around 2,500) than new patients (approximately 1,000).

Stated time point: newly diagnosed GD, antithyroid drugs for less than 3 months. The TCR library was prepared using RNA isolated from PBMCs. The ends were cut back, 1 base at V and 0 bases at J, with 7 bases in the middle. CDR1 is SGHDT and CDR2 is YYEEEE in the germline V gene. This CDR3 spans 14 amino acids. iRepertoire HTBI primers and Arm-PCR of CDR3 regions built TCR beta libraries. TCRdb re-called the multiplex PCR reads through MiXCR, storing one row per CDR3 protein. Of about 430,000 distinct CDR3 sequences in the sample, 15% are singletons; the top ten hold roughly 7.7%. The data also belong to a second study, concerning T cells in Graves' hyperthyroidism and ophthalmopathy. That work adds: Researchers found most expanded thyroid clonotypes above 0.001 in blood as well. Patients with ophthalmopathy were separated from those with stable hyperthyroidism by a 13 V-J model.

The sample here was peripheral blood mononuclear cells (PBMCs), taken at new diagnosis, from a patient treated with antithyroid drugs. The sequence was obtained from a woman in her thirties or forties with Graves disease. The V call is TRBV5-6, the J call TRBJ1-1, with unresolved D. CDR3 in amino acids: CASSLPKLNTEAFF. CDR3 in DNA: TGTGCCAGCAGCTTGCCAAAACTGAACACTGAAGCTTTCTTT.